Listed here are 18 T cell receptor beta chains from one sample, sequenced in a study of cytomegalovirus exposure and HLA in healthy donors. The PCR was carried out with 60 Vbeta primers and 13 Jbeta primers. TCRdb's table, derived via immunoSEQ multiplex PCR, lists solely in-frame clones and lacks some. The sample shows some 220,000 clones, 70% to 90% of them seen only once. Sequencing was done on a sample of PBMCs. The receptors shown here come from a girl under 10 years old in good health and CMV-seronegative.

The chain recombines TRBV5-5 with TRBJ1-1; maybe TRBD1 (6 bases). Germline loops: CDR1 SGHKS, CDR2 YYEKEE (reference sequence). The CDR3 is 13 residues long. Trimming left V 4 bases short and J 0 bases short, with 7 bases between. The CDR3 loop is CASSQGMNTEAFF. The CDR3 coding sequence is TGTGCCAGCAGCCAGGGGATGAACACTGAAGCTTTCTTT.

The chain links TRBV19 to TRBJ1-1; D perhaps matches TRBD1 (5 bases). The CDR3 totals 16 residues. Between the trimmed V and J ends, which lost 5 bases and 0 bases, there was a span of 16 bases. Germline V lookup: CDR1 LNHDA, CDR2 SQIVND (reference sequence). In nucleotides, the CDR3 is TGTGCCAGTAGTGTCGGAGGGACCAACCTGAACACTGAAGCTTTCTTT. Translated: CASSVGGTNLNTEAFF.

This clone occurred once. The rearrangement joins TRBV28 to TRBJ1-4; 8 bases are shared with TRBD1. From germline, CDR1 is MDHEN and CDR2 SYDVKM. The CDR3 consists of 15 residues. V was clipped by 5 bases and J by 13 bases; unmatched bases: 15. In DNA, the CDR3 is TGTGCCAGCAGTCTCGGACAGGGCGGCTTTAATCGACTGTTTTTT. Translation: CASSLGQGGFNRLFF.

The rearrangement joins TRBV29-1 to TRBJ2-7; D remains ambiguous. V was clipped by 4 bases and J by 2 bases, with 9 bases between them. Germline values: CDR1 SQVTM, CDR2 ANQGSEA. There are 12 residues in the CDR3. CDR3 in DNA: TGCAGCGTTGTTGGCACTACCTACGAGCAGTACTTC. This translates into CSVVGTTYEQYF.

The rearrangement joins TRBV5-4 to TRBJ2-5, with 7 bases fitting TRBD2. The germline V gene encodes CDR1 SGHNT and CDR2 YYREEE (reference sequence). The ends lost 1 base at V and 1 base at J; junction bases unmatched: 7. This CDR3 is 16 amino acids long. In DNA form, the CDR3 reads TGTGCCAGCAGCTTGAATGCGGGAGCGCTCCAAGAGACCCAGTACTTC. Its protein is CASSLNAGALQETQYF.

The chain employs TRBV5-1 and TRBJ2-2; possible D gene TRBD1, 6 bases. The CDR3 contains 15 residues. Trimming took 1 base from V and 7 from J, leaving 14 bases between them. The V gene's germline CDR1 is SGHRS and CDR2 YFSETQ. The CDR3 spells CASSLLRQEDGELFF. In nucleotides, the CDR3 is TGCGCCAGCAGCTTGCTAAGACAGGAGGACGGGGAGCTGTTTTTT.

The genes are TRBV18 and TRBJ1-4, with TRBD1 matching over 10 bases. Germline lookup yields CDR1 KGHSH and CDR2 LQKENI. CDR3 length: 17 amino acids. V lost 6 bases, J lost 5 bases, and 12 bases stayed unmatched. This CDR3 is CASSRGQGRATNEKLFF. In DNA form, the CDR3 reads TGTGCCAGCTCTCGGGGACAGGGGCGCGCCACCAATGAAAAACTGTTTTTT.

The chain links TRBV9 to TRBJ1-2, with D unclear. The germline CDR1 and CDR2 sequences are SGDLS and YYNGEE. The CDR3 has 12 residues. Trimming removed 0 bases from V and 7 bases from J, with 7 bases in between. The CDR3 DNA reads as TGTGCCAGCAGCGTAGGGGAGTTTGGCTACACCTTC. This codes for CASSVGEFGYTF.

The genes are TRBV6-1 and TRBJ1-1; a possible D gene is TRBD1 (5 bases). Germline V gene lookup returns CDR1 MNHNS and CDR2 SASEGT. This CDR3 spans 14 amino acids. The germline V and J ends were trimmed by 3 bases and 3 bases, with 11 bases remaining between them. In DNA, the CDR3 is TGTGCCAGCAGTGAGAGACAGTGGGACACTGAAGCTTTCTTT. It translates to CASSERQWDTEAFF.

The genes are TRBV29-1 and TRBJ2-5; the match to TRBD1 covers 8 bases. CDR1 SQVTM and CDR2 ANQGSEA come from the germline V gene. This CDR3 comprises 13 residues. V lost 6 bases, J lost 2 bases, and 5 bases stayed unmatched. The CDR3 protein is CSVGRDRQETQYF. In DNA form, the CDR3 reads TGCAGCGTCGGCAGGGACAGGCAAGAGACCCAGTACTTC.

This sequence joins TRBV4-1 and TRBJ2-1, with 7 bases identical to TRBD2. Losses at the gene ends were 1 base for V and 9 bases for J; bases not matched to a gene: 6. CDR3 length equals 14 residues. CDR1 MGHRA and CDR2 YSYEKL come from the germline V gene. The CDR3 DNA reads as TGCGCCAGCAGCCAAGGACTAGCTTGGAGTGAGCAGTTCTTC. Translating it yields CASSQGLAWSEQFF.

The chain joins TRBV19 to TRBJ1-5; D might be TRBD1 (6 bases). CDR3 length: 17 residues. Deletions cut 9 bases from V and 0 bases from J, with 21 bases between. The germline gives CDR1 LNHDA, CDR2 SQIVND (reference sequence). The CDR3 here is CASTGYPAGYSNQPQHF. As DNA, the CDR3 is TGTGCCAGCACAGGGTACCCGGCAGGCTATAGCAATCAGCCCCAGCATTTT.

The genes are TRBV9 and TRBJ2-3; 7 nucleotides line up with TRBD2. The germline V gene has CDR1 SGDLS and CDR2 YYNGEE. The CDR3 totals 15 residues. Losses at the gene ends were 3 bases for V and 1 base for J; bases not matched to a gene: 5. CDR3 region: CASSGGLGRTDTQYF. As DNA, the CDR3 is TGTGCCAGCAGCGGAGGACTAGGACGCACAGATACGCAGTATTTT. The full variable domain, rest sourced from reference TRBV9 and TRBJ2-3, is DSGVTQTPKHLITATGQRVTLRCSPRSGDLSVYWYQQSLDQGLQFLIQYYNGEERAKGNILERFSAQQFPDLHSELNLSSLELGDSALYFCASSGGLGRTDTQYFGPGTRLTVL.

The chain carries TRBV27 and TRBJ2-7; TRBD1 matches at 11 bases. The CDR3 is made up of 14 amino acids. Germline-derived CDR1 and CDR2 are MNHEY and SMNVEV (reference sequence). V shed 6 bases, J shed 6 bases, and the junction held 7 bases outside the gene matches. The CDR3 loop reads CASRPPGQGGEQYF. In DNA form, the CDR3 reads TGTGCCAGCAGGCCACCGGGACAGGGGGGCGAGCAGTACTTC.

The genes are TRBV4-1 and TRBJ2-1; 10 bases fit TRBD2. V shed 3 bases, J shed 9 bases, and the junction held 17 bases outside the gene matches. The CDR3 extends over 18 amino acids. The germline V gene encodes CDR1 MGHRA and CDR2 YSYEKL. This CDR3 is CASSHRPGLAFSSGEQFF. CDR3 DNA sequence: TGCGCCAGCAGCCACAGACCGGGACTAGCGTTTTCATCGGGTGAGCAGTTCTTC.

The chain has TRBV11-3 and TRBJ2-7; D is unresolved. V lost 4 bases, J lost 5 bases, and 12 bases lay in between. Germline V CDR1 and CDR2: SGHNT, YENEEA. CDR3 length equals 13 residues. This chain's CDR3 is CASSSETGDEQYF. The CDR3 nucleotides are TGTGCCAGCAGCTCCGAAACGGGTGACGAGCAGTACTTC.

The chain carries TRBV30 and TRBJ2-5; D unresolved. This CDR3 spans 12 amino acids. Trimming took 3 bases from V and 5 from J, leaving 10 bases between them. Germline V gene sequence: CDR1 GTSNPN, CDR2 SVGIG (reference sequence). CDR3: CAWRPNRETQYF. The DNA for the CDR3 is TGTGCCTGGAGACCCAACCGGGAGACCCAGTACTTC.

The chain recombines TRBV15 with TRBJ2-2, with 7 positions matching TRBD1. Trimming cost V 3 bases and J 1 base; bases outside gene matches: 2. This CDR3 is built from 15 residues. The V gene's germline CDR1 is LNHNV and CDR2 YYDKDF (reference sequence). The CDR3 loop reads CATSSWDRNTGELFF. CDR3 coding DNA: TGTGCCACCAGCAGTTGGGACAGGAACACCGGGGAGCTGTTTTTT.